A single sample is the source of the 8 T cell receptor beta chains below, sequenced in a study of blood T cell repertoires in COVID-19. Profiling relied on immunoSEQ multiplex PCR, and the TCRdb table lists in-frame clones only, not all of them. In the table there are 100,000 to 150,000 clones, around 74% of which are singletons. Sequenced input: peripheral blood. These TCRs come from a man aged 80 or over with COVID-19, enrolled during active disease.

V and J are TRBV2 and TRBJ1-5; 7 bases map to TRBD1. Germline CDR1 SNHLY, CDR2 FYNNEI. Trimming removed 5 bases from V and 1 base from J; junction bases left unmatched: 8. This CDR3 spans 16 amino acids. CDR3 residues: CASSPQGQLSNQPQHF. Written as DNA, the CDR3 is TGTGCCAGCAGTCCCCAGGGACAGTTAAGCAATCAGCCCCAGCATTTT. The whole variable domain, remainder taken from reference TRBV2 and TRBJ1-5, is EPEVTQTPSHQVTQMGQEVILRCVPISNHLYFYWYRQILGQKVEFLVSFYNNEISEKSEIFDDQFSVERPDGSNFTLKIRSTKLEDSAMYFCASSPQGQLSNQPQHFGDGTRLSIL.

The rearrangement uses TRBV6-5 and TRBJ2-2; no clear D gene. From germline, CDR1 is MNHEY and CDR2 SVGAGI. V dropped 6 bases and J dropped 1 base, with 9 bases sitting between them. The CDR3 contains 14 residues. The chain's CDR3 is CASRADWNTGELFF. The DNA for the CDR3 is TGTGCCAGCAGGGCCGACTGGAACACCGGGGAGCTGTTTTTT.

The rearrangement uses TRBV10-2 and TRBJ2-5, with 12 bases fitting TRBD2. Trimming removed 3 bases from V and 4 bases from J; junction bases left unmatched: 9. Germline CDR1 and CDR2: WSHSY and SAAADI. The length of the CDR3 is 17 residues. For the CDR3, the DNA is TGCGCCAGCAGTGACCCACTAGCGGGAGGAATTGGAGAGACCCAGTACTTC. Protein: CASSDPLAGGIGETQYF.

For the CDR3, the DNA is TGTGCCAGCACCTCCGGGAGCTCCTACAATGAGCAGTTCTTC. Its protein product is CASTSGSSYNEQFF. This chain links TRBV6-5 with TRBJ2-1, with D possibly TRBD2 on 6 matching bases. Germline values: CDR1 MNHEY, CDR2 SVGAGI. The germline V and J ends were trimmed by 7 bases and 0 bases, with 10 bases remaining between them. CDR3 length: 14 amino acids.

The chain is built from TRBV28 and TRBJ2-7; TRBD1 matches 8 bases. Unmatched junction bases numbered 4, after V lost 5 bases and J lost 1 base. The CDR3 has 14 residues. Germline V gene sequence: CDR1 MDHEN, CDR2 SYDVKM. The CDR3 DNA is TGTGCCAGCAGTACAGGGGGTTCATCCTACGAGCAGTACTTC. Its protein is CASSTGGSSYEQYF.

For the CDR3, the DNA is TGTGCCAGCAGCCTGGTTCCTACTCGACACCACCTTCCCTCTATCAATCAGCCCCAGCATTTT. Its translation is CASSLVPTRHHLPSINQPQHF. The chain recombines TRBV3-1 (or the pseudogene TRBV3-2) with TRBJ1-5, with D uncertain. The CDR3 is made up of 21 amino acids. With 4 bases removed from V and 3 bases from J, the gap between germline ends came to 31 bases. CDR1 and CDR2 (germline): LGHDT, YNNKEL (reference sequence).

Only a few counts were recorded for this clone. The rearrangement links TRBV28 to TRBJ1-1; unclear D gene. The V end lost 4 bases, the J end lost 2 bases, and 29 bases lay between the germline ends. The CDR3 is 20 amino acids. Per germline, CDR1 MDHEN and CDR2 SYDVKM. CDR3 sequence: CASSYPPEELYIGVNTEAFF. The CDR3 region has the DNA TGTGCCAGCAGTTACCCCCCGGAAGAGCTATATATCGGGGTAAACACTGAAGCTTTCTTT.

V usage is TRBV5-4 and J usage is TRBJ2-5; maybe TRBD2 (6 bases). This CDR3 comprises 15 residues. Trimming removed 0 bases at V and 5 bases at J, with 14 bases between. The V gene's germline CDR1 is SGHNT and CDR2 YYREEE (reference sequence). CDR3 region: CASSLERAGIETQYF. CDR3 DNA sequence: TGTGCCAGCAGCTTGGAGCGGGCAGGGATTGAGACCCAGTACTTC.